This TCR beta chain originates from a study of graft-versus-host responses after intestinal transplantation. On the study more broadly: The recipients all started with anti-thymocyte globulin induction and then took tacrolimus and steroids for 2 to 4 years. Broader study findings: GvH clone levels peaked in circulation, and this peak was associated with early post-transplant HvG declines.

Comment on this clone: The antigen is not known.

Here immunoSEQ multiplex PCR was the method, and the copy in TCRdb shows in-frame clones only, minus some. The sample carries tens of thousands of clones, roughly 94% recorded once. The CDR3 consists of 12 residues. V lost 0 bases, J lost 5 bases, and 1 base lay in between. Germline V lookup: CDR1 LGHNA, CDR2 YNFKEQ. The specimen comprised unstimulated CD8+ T cells sorted from spleen or lymph node cells, sampled before intestinal transplant. The chain is built from TRBV4-2 and TRBJ2-2; D ambiguous. The sequence was obtained from a human donor who received an intestinal transplant. This chain's CDR3 is CASSQETGELFF. CDR3 bases: TGTGCCAGCAGCCAAGAAACCGGGGAGCTGTTTTTT.